One TCR beta chain is described in this entry. These data are taken from a study of blood T cell repertoires in COVID-19. Across the whole study: Samples representing acute and convalescent COVID-19 were sourced from the United States, Italy and Spain. Sources were T cells, B-cell-depleted T cells, or PBMCs; the material itself was cDNA or gDNA.

The CDR3 extends over 12 amino acids. V shed 7 bases and J shed 4 bases, with 7 bases lying between them. The authors' processing: Amplification of reference gene primers provided the estimated nucleated cell counts. This table comes from immunoSEQ multiplex PCR, and its TCRdb copy is limited to in-frame clones, with some not included. D and trimming come from the DNA, and the V and J calls and clone size come from that table. The data show around 57,000 clones, with roughly 91% seen just once and 6.5% to 8% held by the top ten. The sequence derives from a man aged 50-60 years with active COVID-19. The gene calls are TRBV12-3 or TRBV12-4 and TRBJ2-2, with TRBD1 as a possible D gene (5 bases). Sequencing was done on a sample of peripheral blood. CDR3 sequence: CASTQGTGELFF. Here the CDR3 DNA reads TGTGCCAGCACCCAGGGCACCGGGGAGCTGTTTTTT.